These 30 T cell receptor beta chains were sequenced from one sample in a study of shared clonotypes between healthy human individuals. Clones were sequenced by immunoSEQ multiplex PCR, and TCRdb holds only the in-frame ones, with some missing. The sample lists 650,000 to 700,000 clones; 90% were seen once. The specimen was memory CD8+ T cells from PBMCs. Regarding subset: CD45RO+ cells pooled with CCR7-negative TemRA cells. These receptors all stem from a man between 18 and 35 years old in good health. Some clones in this sample may be carry-over from other donors' samples.

The chain has TRBV4-1 and TRBJ1-5; 7 nucleotides line up with TRBD1. The CDR3 runs to 16 residues. Looked up from germline, CDR1 is MGHRA and CDR2 is YSYEKL. The V and J ends lost 3 bases and 6 bases, in that order; junction bases with no gene match: 11. The chain's CDR3 is CASSHSTGVFSQPQHF. The CDR3 DNA reads TGCGCCAGCAGCCACTCTACAGGGGTTTTCAGTCAGCCCCAGCATTTT.

The CDR3 DNA follows: TGTGCCAGCAGCGCCATAGGGGGAGCCACCTACGAGCAGTACTTC. Amino acid sequence: CASSAIGGATYEQYF. The chain uses TRBV7-2 and TRBJ2-7; TRBD1 might be the D (6 bases). The V end was cut by 5 bases, the J end by 2 bases, with 16 bases between. The V gene's germline CDR1 is SGHTA and CDR2 FQGNSA. The CDR3 is 15 residues long.

The chain uses TRBV6-5 and TRBJ2-1; D may be TRBD1 (6 bases). CDR3 size: 13 residues. CDR1 MNHEY and CDR2 SVGAGI come from the germline V gene. Trimming cost V 5 bases and J 7 bases, with 12 bases left between them. The CDR3 protein is CASSTGRWNEQFF. As DNA, the CDR3 is TGTGCCAGCAGTACAGGGAGATGGAATGAGCAGTTCTTC.

The genes are TRBV11-2 and TRBJ2-7, with 8 bases lining up with TRBD1. Germline V CDR1 and CDR2: SGHAT, FQNNGV. The V and J ends lost 4 bases and 4 bases, in that order; junction bases with no gene match: 6. The CDR3 is 14 amino acids. CDR3 sequence reads: CASSYDRGLYEQYF. The CDR3 DNA reads as TGTGCCAGCAGCTATGACAGGGGTCTTTACGAGCAGTACTTC.

The chain combines TRBV9 with TRBJ2-2; 10 bases line up with TRBD2. The CDR3 extends over 17 amino acids. Per germline, CDR1 SGDLS and CDR2 YYNGEE. Trimming removed 5 bases from V and 2 bases from J; junction bases left unmatched: 9. The CDR3 protein is CASSDHPSGRNTGELFF. Here the CDR3 DNA reads TGTGCCAGCAGTGACCATCCTAGCGGGAGAAACACCGGGGAGCTGTTTTTT.

This chain uses TRBV30 with TRBJ2-7; D possibly corresponds to TRBD1 (6 bases). The V and J ends lost 5 bases and 0 bases respectively, with 11 bases between them. There are 13 residues in the CDR3. Germline assignment: CDR1 GTSNPN and CDR2 SVGIG (reference sequence). CDR3 DNA sequence: TGTGCCTGGGATGGACAGAGCTCCTACGAGCAGTACTTC. Its protein is CAWDGQSSYEQYF.

The CDR3 coding sequence is TGCGCCAGCAGCCCGGGGAGAGGATCTATGAACACTGAAGCTTTCTTT. This sequence encodes CASSPGRGSMNTEAFF. The chain joins TRBV5-1 to TRBJ1-1; D unresolved. V lost 4 bases and J lost 0, with 16 bases in between. The CDR3 sequence is 16 residues long. The V gene's germline CDR1 is SGHRS and CDR2 YFSETQ.

The chain employs TRBV13 and TRBJ2-1; the match to TRBD2 covers 8 bases. The germline gives CDR1 PRHDT, CDR2 FYEKMQ (reference sequence). The CDR3 sequence is 17 residues long. Unmatched junction bases numbered 11, after V lost 7 bases and J lost 0 bases. The CDR3 sequence is CASNYAAGGASYNEQFF. CDR3 DNA sequence: TGTGCCAGCAACTACGCCGCGGGAGGCGCCTCCTACAATGAGCAGTTCTTC.

This sequence joins TRBV11-1 and TRBJ2-7; TRBD1 matches at 7 bases. This CDR3 is 17 amino acids long. Germline V CDR1 and CDR2: SGHAT, FQDESV (reference sequence). Trimming at V came to 5 bases and at J to 4 bases, leaving 17 bases not matched to a gene. The CDR3: CASSRRDSATGWYEQYF. The CDR3 coding sequence is TGTGCCAGCAGCCGCCGGGACAGCGCAACCGGGTGGTACGAGCAGTACTTC.

The V and J genes are TRBV6-6 and TRBJ1-1; a possible D gene is TRBD1 (5 bases). This CDR3 is built from 15 residues. The germline V and J ends were trimmed by 2 bases and 2 bases, with 12 bases remaining between them. CDR1 MNHNY and CDR2 SVGAGI come from the germline V gene (reference sequence). CDR3 sequence reads: CASSYGGGINTEAFF. In DNA form, the CDR3 reads TGTGCCAGCAGTTACGGGGGGGGGATAAACACTGAAGCTTTCTTT.

The V and J genes are TRBV10-3 and TRBJ2-7; weak D call: TRBD2 (5 bases). This CDR3 is built from 14 residues. Germline assignment: CDR1 ENHRY and CDR2 SYGVKD. V gave up 3 bases and J gave up 0 bases, with 9 bases separating them. The CDR3 nucleotides read TGTGCCATCAGTGATGCGGGTCCCTCCTACGAGCAGTACTTC. This codes for CAISDAGPSYEQYF.

The chain has TRBV11-2 and TRBJ1-5, with D maybe TRBD1 (6 bases). Trimming stripped 7 bases from V and 1 base from J, with 8 bases between. The CDR3 is 13 residues long. CDR1 is SGHAT, CDR2 FQNNGV, per germline. Here the CDR3 reads CASKGGSNQPQHF. CDR3 DNA: TGTGCCAGCAAAGGGGGAAGCAATCAGCCCCAGCATTTT.

V usage is TRBV7-8 and J usage is TRBJ2-5; the D is unclear. The V end was cut by 5 bases, the J end by 5 bases, with 9 bases between. From germline, CDR1 is SGHVS and CDR2 FQNEAQ. The CDR3 loop spans 12 amino acids. CDR3 loop: CASSPRLETQYF. The DNA of the CDR3 is TGTGCCAGCAGCCCTCGGCTGGAGACCCAGTACTTC.

The rearrangement joins TRBV28 to TRBJ2-3, with D hard to call. Germline CDR1 and CDR2: MDHEN and SYDVKM. V dropped 5 bases and J dropped 0 bases, with 6 bases sitting between them. CDR3 length: 13 residues. CDR3 sequence reads: CASSDGSTDTQYF. In DNA, the CDR3 is TGTGCCAGCAGTGACGGTAGCACAGATACGCAGTATTTT.

V is TRBV19 and J is TRBJ2-5; D is unresolved. Per the germline V gene, CDR1 is LNHDA and CDR2 is SQIVND (reference sequence). V lost 10 bases and J lost 2, with 20 bases in between. The CDR3 extends over 15 amino acids. The CDR3 reads CATAARQALQETQYF. The CDR3 nucleotides read TGTGCCACCGCCGCCCGGCAGGCTCTACAAGAGACCCAGTACTTC.

J is TRBJ1-1 and V is TRBV5-4; D call uncertain. The germline gives CDR1 SGHNT, CDR2 YYREEE (reference sequence). This CDR3 has 17 amino acids. Trimming removed 0 bases from V and 5 bases from J, with 20 bases in between. The DNA of the CDR3 is TGTGCCAGCAGCTTGGATAGCGGGCAATTGATGAGGACTGAAGCTTTCTTT. Its translation is CASSLDSGQLMRTEAFF. The complete variable domain, with remaining parts taken from reference TRBV5-4 and TRBJ1-1, reads ETGVTQSPTHLIKTRGQQVTLRCSSQSGHNTVSWYQQALGQGPQFIFQYYREEENGRGNFPPRFSGLQFPNYSSELNVNALELDDSALYLCASSLDSGQLMRTEAFFGQGTRLTVV.

This sequence joins TRBV28 and TRBJ2-3; D may be TRBD1 (8 bases). CDR1 is MDHEN and CDR2 is SYDVKM in the germline V gene. CDR3 length: 15 amino acids. V shed 6 bases and J shed 6 bases, with 19 bases lying between them. The CDR3 region has the DNA TGTGCCAGCAGCCTGACTAGCCGGACAGGGGATACGCAGTATTTT. This gives the protein CASSLTSRTGDTQYF.

This chain uses TRBV11-2 with TRBJ1-2; D gene unclear. The germline V gene has CDR1 SGHAT and CDR2 FQNNGV. This CDR3 is 12 amino acids long. Trimming left V 6 bases short and J 3 bases short, with 8 bases between. CDR3 amino acids: CASRAGYYGYTF. For the CDR3, the DNA is TGTGCCAGCAGGGCCGGGTACTATGGCTACACCTTC.

This clone was found a few times. This rearrangement joins TRBV20-1 to TRBJ1-2; no clear D gene. Per the germline V gene, CDR1 is DFQATT and CDR2 is SNEGSKA (reference sequence). CDR3 size: 11 residues. V was pared by 0 bases and J by 8 bases, with 7 bases between. CDR3 loop: CSARDLGGYTF. The CDR3 DNA reads TGCAGTGCTAGAGATCTAGGGGGCTACACCTTC.

The chain joins TRBV19 to TRBJ1-3, with no clear D. Looked up from germline, CDR1 is LNHDA and CDR2 is SQIVND (reference sequence). V dropped 11 bases and J dropped 0 bases, with 14 bases sitting between them. The CDR3 runs 14 residues. The CDR3 sequence is CACAGFHSGNTIYF. The CDR3 bases are TGTGCCTGCGCGGGGTTTCACTCTGGAAACACCATATATTTT. The full variable domain, rest sourced from reference TRBV19 and TRBJ1-3, is DGGITQSPKYLFRKEGQNVTLSCEQNLNHDAMYWYRQDPGQGLRLIYYSQIVNDFQKGDIAEGYSVSREKKESFPLTVTSAQKNPTAFYLCACAGFHSGNTIYFGEGSWLTVV.

This clone is a singleton in its sample. V usage is TRBV29-1 and J usage is TRBJ2-2, with 7 bases identical to TRBD2. CDR1 and CDR2 (germline): SQVTM, ANQGSEA. Trimming removed 2 bases from V and 4 bases from J; junction bases left unmatched: 10. The CDR3 contains 16 residues. DNA for the CDR3: TGCAGCGTTGAACTAAGAAAGGGCGGGGGCACCGGGGAGCTGTTTTTT. Protein sequence: CSVELRKGGGTGELFF.

CDR3: CASSGELVRADTQYF. CDR3 sequence (DNA): TGTGCCAGCAGCGGGGAACTAGTTCGGGCAGATACGCAGTATTTT. The rearrangement joins TRBV9 to TRBJ2-3; D perhaps matches TRBD2 (5 bases). This CDR3 is 15 amino acids long. V lost 3 bases and J 4 bases, leaving 15 bases between the germline ends. Per the germline V gene, CDR1 is SGDLS and CDR2 is YYNGEE.

This clone has just one count. V gene TRBV4-3 combines with J gene TRBJ1-1; a weak D match, TRBD1 (5 bases). Trimming left V 4 bases short and J 5 bases short, with 11 bases between. This CDR3 has 13 amino acids. In germline, CDR1 is LGHNA, CDR2 YSLEER. The CDR3 loop reads CASSRDRSTEAFF. The CDR3, as DNA: TGCGCCAGCAGCCGCGACAGATCGACTGAAGCTTTCTTT.

V is TRBV7-6 and J is TRBJ2-7, with TRBD2 identical over 7 bases. The CDR3 is 18 residues long. Germline V gene data show CDR1 as SGHVS and CDR2 as FNYEAQ. Trimming at V came to 5 bases and at J to 1 base, leaving 17 bases not matched to a gene. CDR3 loop: CASSPSWGGAPLSYEQYF. In DNA, the CDR3 is TGTGCCAGCAGCCCGAGCTGGGGAGGGGCCCCCCTGTCCTACGAGCAGTACTTC.

This rearrangement joins TRBV19 to TRBJ2-7, with a tentative D call TRBD2 (5 bases). Germline loops: CDR1 LNHDA, CDR2 SQIVND (reference sequence). CDR3 size: 14 residues. V lost 5 bases and J 5 bases, leaving 16 bases between the germline ends. The CDR3 spells CASSFGLQFDEQYF. DNA of the CDR3: TGTGCCAGTAGTTTCGGACTCCAATTCGACGAGCAGTACTTC.

This clone was found a few times. This rearrangement joins TRBV19 to TRBJ1-2; D remains ambiguous. Deletions cut 7 bases from V and 7 bases from J, with 16 bases between. The CDR3 has 13 residues. Germline values: CDR1 LNHDA, CDR2 SQIVND (reference sequence). The CDR3, as DNA: TGTGCCAGTACTACGCTCGGCAGAAGTGGCTACACCTTC. Its translation is CASTTLGRSGYTF.

This chain joins TRBV9 and TRBJ2-1; D is uncertain. This CDR3 contains 15 residues. In germline, CDR1 is SGDLS, CDR2 YYNGEE. Trimming took 0 bases from V and 5 from J, leaving 12 bases between them. CDR3 in amino acids: CASSVASAQNNEQFF. DNA of the CDR3: TGTGCCAGCAGCGTAGCGTCCGCCCAAAACAATGAGCAGTTCTTC.

The chain recombines TRBV20-1 with TRBJ2-7; 7 bases line up with TRBD1. Germline trimming cut 5 bases from V and 9 bases from J; bases unmatched to any gene: 4. Germline V gives CDR1 DFQATT, CDR2 SNEGSKA (reference sequence). The CDR3 has 10 amino acids. CDR3 loop: CSARRTGQYF. The CDR3 coding sequence is TGCAGTGCTCGTAGGACAGGGCAGTACTTC.

This chain uses TRBV11-1 with TRBJ1-1; 10 bases agree with TRBD1. J gave up 5 bases and V 5 bases, and 8 bases lay outside the gene matches. The CDR3 has 15 amino acids. Per germline, CDR1 SGHAT and CDR2 FQDESV (reference sequence). This CDR3 reads CASSIRTGGRTEAFF. CDR3 nucleotide sequence: TGTGCCAGCAGCATTCGGACAGGGGGTCGGACTGAAGCTTTCTTT.

The chain joins TRBV6-1 to TRBJ1-1; D might be TRBD1 (6 bases). This CDR3 has 14 residues. Germline-derived CDR1 and CDR2 are MNHNS and SASEGT. Between the trimmed V and J ends, which lost 6 bases and 3 bases, there was a span of 14 bases. CDR3 bases: TGTGCCAGCAGCTTACAGGGAGCGTACACTGAAGCTTTCTTT. Protein product: CASSLQGAYTEAFF.